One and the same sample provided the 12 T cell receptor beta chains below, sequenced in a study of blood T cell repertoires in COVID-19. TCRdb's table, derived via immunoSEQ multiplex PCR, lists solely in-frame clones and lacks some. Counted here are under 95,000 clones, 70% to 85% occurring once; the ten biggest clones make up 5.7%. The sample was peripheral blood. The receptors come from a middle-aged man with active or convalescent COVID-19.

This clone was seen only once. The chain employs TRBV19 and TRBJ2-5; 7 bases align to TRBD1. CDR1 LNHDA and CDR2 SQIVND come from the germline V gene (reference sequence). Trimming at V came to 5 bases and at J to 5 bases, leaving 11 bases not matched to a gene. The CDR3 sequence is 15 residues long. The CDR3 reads CASSALQGLRETQYF. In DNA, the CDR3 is TGTGCCAGTAGTGCACTACAGGGGCTGAGGGAGACCCAGTACTTC.

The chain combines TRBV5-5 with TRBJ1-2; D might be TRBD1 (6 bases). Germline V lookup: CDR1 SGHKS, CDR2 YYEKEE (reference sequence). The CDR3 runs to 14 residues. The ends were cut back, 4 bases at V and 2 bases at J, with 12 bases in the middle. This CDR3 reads CASSAGQTNYGYTF. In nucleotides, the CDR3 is TGTGCCAGCAGCGCAGGACAGACCAACTATGGCTACACCTTC.

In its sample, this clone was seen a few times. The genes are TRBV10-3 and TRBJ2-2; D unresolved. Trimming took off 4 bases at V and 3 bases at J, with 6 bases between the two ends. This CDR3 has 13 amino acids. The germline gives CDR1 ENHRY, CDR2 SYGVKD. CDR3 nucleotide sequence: TGTGCCATCAGTGTCCAGGACACCGGGGAGCTGTTTTTT. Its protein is CAISVQDTGELFF.

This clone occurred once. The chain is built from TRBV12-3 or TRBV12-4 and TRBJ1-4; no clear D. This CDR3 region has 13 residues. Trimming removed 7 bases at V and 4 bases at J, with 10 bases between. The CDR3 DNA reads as TGTGCCAGCATTCGGGATGATAATGAAAAACTGTTTTTT. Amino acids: CASIRDDNEKLFF.

CDR3 coding DNA: TGTGCCAGCGCCACGGGACAGGCAAACACCATATATTTT. Protein product: CASATGQANTIYF. This rearrangement joins TRBV6-5 to TRBJ1-3; TRBD1 agrees at 8 bases. CDR3 length: 13 amino acids. From germline, CDR1 is MNHEY and CDR2 SVGAGI. V was clipped by 8 bases and J by 6 bases; unmatched bases: 6.

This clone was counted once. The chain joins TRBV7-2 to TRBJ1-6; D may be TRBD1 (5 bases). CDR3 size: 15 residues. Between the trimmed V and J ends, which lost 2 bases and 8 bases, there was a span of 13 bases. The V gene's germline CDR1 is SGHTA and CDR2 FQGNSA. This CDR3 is CASSLQAREDSPLHF. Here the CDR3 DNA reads TGTGCCAGCAGCTTACAAGCCAGGGAGGATTCACCCCTCCACTTT.

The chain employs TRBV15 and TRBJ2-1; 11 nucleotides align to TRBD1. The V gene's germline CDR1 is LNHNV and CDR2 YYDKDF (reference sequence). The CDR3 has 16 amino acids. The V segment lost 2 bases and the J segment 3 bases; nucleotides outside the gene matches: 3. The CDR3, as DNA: TGTGCCACCAGCAGACTGGGACAGGGGGTCTACAATGAGCAGTTCTTC. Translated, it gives CATSRLGQGVYNEQFF.

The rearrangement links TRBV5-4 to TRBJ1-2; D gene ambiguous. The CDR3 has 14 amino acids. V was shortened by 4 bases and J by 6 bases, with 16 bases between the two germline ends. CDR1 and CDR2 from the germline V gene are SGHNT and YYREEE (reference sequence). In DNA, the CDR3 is TGTGCCAGCAGCCTCAGCATGGGAGCTGATGGCTACACCTTC. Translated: CASSLSMGADGYTF.

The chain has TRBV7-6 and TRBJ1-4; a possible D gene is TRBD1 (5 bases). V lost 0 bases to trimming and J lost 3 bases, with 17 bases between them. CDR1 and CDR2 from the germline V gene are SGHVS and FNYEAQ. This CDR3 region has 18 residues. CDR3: CASSLALSGGLPNEKLFF. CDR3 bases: TGTGCCAGCAGCTTAGCGCTAAGTGGGGGACTGCCTAATGAAAAACTGTTTTTT.

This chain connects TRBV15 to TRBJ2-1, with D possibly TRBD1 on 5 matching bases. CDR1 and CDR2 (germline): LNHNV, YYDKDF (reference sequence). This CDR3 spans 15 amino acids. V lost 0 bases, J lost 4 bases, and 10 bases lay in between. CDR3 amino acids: CATSREWGSYNEQFF. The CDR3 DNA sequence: TGTGCCACCAGCAGAGAATGGGGCAGTTACAATGAGCAGTTCTTC.

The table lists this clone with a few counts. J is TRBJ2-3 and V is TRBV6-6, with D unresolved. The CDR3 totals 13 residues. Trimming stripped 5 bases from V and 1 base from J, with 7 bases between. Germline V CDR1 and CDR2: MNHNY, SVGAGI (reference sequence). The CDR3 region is CASSNRGTDTQYF. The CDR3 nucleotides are TGTGCCAGCAGTAATCGGGGCACAGATACGCAGTATTTT.

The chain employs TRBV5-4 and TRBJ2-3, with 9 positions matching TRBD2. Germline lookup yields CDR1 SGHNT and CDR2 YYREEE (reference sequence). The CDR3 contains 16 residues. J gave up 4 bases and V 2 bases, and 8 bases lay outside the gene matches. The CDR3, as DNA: TGTGCCAGCAGCTTACCCCATAGCGGGGGATCAGATACGCAGTATTTT. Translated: CASSLPHSGGSDTQYF.